Each of the 6 T cell receptor beta chains below was sequenced from the same sample in a study of blood T cell repertoires in COVID-19. TCRdb's table, derived via immunoSEQ multiplex PCR, lists solely in-frame clones and lacks some. The sample yields around 110,000 clones, approximately 81% seen once. The sample was peripheral blood. These receptor sequences come from a human donor in a cohort sampled during active COVID-19.

The chain joins TRBV30 to TRBJ1-6; D ambiguous. The ends were cut back, 4 bases at V and 3 bases at J, with 10 bases in the middle. CDR1 and CDR2 (germline): GTSNPN, SVGIG (reference sequence). CDR3 size: 14 residues. The CDR3 protein is CAWNGDYYNSPLHF. CDR3 DNA: TGTGCCTGGAATGGAGACTACTATAATTCACCCCTCCACTTT.

The CDR3 nucleotides are TGTGCCAGCAGCTTGGGTCGGGAGCAGGGCTTTAAGCCCCAGCATTTT. Translation: CASSLGREQGFKPQHF. The rearrangement joins TRBV5-6 to TRBJ1-5; D is perhaps TRBD1 (5 bases). V lost 0 bases and J lost 8, with 18 bases in between. Germline CDR1 and CDR2: SGHDT and YYEEEE. The CDR3 loop spans 16 amino acids. Full variable domain (rest looked up from reference TRBV5-6 and TRBJ1-5): DAGVTQSPTHLIKTRGQQVTLRCSPKSGHDTVSWYQQALGQGPQFIFQYYEEEERQRGNFPDRFSGHQFPNYSSELNVNALLLGDSALYLCASSLGREQGFKPQHFGDGTRLSIL.

V is TRBV5-6 and J is TRBJ2-6, with D hard to call. The V and J ends lost 4 bases and 7 bases respectively, with 12 bases between them. CDR1 and CDR2 (germline): SGHDT, YYEEEE. The CDR3 is 14 amino acids. The CDR3 loop is CASSPGVVANVLTF. CDR3 nucleotides: TGTGCCAGCAGCCCAGGTGTTGTAGCCAACGTCCTGACTTTC. The complete variable domain, with remaining parts taken from reference TRBV5-6 and TRBJ2-6, reads DAGVTQSPTHLIKTRGQQVTLRCSPKSGHDTVSWYQQALGQGPQFIFQYYEEEERQRGNFPDRFSGHQFPNYSSELNVNALLLGDSALYLCASSPGVVANVLTFGAGSRLTVL.

The chain uses TRBV30 and TRBJ1-2, with D possibly being TRBD1 (5 bases). Trimming cost V 5 bases and J 2 bases, with 12 bases left between them. Per the germline V gene, CDR1 is GTSNPN and CDR2 is SVGIG (reference sequence). There are 13 residues in the CDR3. The CDR3 coding sequence is TGTGCCTGGGCCTCGGGGGAAAACTATGGCTACACCTTC. Encoded protein: CAWASGENYGYTF.

This clone was counted a single time. The DNA of the CDR3 is TGTGCCAGCAGTTACTCGATGGCCGGGAGCACTGAAGCTTTCTTT. Translation gives CASSYSMAGSTEAFF. This chain uses TRBV6-6 with TRBJ1-1, with D unclear. CDR3 size: 15 residues. Germline CDR1 is MNHNY and CDR2 is SVGAGI (reference sequence). With 0 bases removed from V and 4 bases from J, the gap between germline ends came to 12 bases.

This sequence joins TRBV28 and TRBJ1-6; possibly TRBD1 for D (6 bases). From germline, CDR1 is MDHEN and CDR2 SYDVKM. The CDR3 is 16 amino acids. The germline V and J ends were trimmed by 3 bases and 7 bases, with 16 bases remaining between them. CDR3 sequence: CASSLPSRQDNSPLHF. The CDR3 bases are TGTGCCAGCAGTTTGCCCTCTAGACAGGACAATTCACCCCTCCACTTT.